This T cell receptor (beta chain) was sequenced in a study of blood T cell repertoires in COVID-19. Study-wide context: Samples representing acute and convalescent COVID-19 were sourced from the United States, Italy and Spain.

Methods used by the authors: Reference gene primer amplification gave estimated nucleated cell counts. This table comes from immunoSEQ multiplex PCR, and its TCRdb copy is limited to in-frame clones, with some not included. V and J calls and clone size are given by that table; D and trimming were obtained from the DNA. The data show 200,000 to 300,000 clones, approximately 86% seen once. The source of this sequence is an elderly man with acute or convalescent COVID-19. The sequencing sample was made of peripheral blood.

The CDR3 loop reads CATQRTGSSYNEQFF. The CDR3 DNA sequence: TGTGCCACTCAACGGACAGGGAGCTCCTACAATGAGCAGTTCTTC. The rearrangement uses TRBV27 and TRBJ2-1; 8 bases fit TRBD1. Germline CDR1 MNHEY, CDR2 SMNVEV (reference sequence). V dropped 10 bases and J dropped 0; count of bases not matched to a gene: 8. The CDR3 length is 15 residues.